The subject of this entry is one T cell receptor beta chain. This entry belongs to a study of blood T cell repertoires in COVID-19. For the study at large: Specimens from acute and convalescent COVID-19 originated in the United States, Italy and Spain. Sources were T cells, B-cell-depleted T cells, or PBMCs; the material itself was cDNA or gDNA.

CDR1 and CDR2 (germline): KGHSH, LQKENI. V was cut by 4 bases and J by 2 bases, with 8 bases left in between. The CDR3 loop spans 13 amino acids. As originally analysed: The assay estimated nucleated cells by amplifying reference gene primers. TCRdb's table, derived via immunoSEQ multiplex PCR, lists solely in-frame clones and lacks some. V, J and clone size derive from that table, while D and trimming were established from the DNA sequence. The data contain about 58,000 clones, about 91% of them seen just once; the ten biggest clones take up roughly 13%. This TCR was recovered from a woman in her sixties or seventies with active COVID-19. This chain joins TRBV18 and TRBJ1-2; TRBD1 is a possible D gene (5 bases). Sequencing was done on a sample of peripheral blood. The CDR3 nucleotides are TGTGCCAGCTCACGGTCAGGGAACTATGGCTACACCTTC. Protein: CASSRSGNYGYTF. The whole variable domain, remainder taken from reference TRBV18 and TRBJ1-2, is NAGVMQNPRHLVRRRGQEARLRCSPMKGHSHVYWYRQLPEEGLKFMVYLQKENIIDESGMPKERFSAEFPKEGPSILRIQQVVRGDSAAYFCASSRSGNYGYTFGSGTRLTVV.